This TCR beta chain was observed in a study of T cell responses to AZD1222 COVID-19 vaccine. Regarding the study as a whole: Researchers report vaccine-associated CD4 TCRs spanning spike, with dominance at 160-218 and 743-854.

Using immunoSEQ multiplex PCR, the repertoire was profiled, and TCRdb retains in-frame clones only, with some absent. The table lists 130,000 or so clones, roughly nine tenths of them singletons. Germline CDR1 reads SGHVS; CDR2 reads FQNEAQ. V was pared by 2 bases and J by 3 bases, with 10 bases between. This CDR3 comprises 14 residues. On this clone: Its antigen is still unknown.

The receptor comes from an adult who received the AZD1222 COVID-19 vaccine. J is TRBJ1-2 and V is TRBV7-8; D ambiguous. Sequencing was performed on peripheral blood, taken 28 days after the second AZD1222 dose. The CDR3 loop reads CASSLLGVYYGYTF. CDR3 nucleotides: TGTGCCAGCAGCTTACTTGGGGTGTACTATGGCTACACCTTC.